The entry that follows covers one T cell receptor (beta chain) sequence. The antigen is not known. PCR was performed using 60 Vbeta and 13 Jbeta primers. The data were produced by immunoSEQ multiplex PCR, yet TCRdb's version contains in-frame clones alone and is incomplete. The table for this sample gives approximately 150,000 clones. The record originates from a study of cytomegalovirus exposure and HLA in healthy donors. About the research overall: As an earlier analysis found, around 170 million T cells yielded about 120 million unique TCR beta sequences.

This CDR3 is built from 16 residues. V lost 0 bases, J lost 4 bases, and 12 bases lay in between. The germline V gene encodes CDR1 LGHNA and CDR2 YSLEER. Findings and limits, study-wide: Analysis was carried out at a later point, and it linked a missense DCLRE1C variant to TCR beta V- and J-gene trimming. Most TCR sequences showed up rarely, but some public TCRs showed up in many donors.

The chain combines TRBV4-3 with TRBJ1-4; D may be TRBD1 (5 bases). The TCR comes from a male donor in good health and CMV-seronegative. The specimen sequenced was PBMCs. This chain's CDR3 is CASSQDGRTSNEKLFF. The CDR3, as DNA: TGCGCCAGCAGCCAAGATGGTAGGACAAGTAATGAAAAACTGTTTTTT.